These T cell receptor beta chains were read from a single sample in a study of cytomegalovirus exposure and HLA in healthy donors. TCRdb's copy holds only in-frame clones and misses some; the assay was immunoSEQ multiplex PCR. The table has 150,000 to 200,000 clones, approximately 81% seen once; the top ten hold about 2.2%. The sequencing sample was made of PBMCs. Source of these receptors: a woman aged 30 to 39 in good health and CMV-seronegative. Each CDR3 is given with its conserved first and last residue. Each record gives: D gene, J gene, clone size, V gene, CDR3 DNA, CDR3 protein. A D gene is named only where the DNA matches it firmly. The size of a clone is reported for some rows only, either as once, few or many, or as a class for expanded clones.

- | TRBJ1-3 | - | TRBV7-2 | TGTGCCAGCAGCGCTTCGGTTGGGGGCGGAAACACCATATATTTT | CASSASVGGGNTIYF
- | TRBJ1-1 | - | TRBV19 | TGTGCCAGTAGTATTGGTGTACAAACACCCTCTGAAGCTTTCTTT | CASSIGVQTPSEAFF
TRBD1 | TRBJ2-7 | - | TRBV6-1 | TGTGCCAGCAGTGATACCGGGACAGGCTTTTGGGAGCAGTACTTC | CASSDTGTGFWEQYF
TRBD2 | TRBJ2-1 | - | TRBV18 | TGTGCCAGCTCACCGGGGACTAGCGGGAGAGAGCAGTTCTTC | CASSPGTSGREQFF
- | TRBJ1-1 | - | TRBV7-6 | TGTGCCAGCAGCATCCTTTCCGGGACACGAGACTTTGCGATGAACACTGAAGCTTTCTTT | CASSILSGTRDFAMNTEAFF
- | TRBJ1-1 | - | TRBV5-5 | TGTGCCAGCAGCAAGAGACAGGACTTGCCAAGCACTGAAGCTTTCTTT | CASSKRQDLPSTEAFF
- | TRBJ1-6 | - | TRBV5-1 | TGCGCCAGCAGCTTGGGACTCTATGATAGCTCCTATAATTCACCCCTCCACTTT | CASSLGLYDSSYNSPLHF
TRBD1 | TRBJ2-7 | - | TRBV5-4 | TGTGCCAGCAGCTACCCCGACAGGGGGCCCTACGAGCAGTACTTC | CASSYPDRGPYEQYF
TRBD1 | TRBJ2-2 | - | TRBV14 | TGTGCCAGCAGCCCCGGGACAGCCGAACTATTAACCGGAGGAGTCTACACCGGGGAGCTGTTTTTT | CASSPGTAELLTGGVYTGELFF
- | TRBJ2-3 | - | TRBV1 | TGCACCAGCAGCCCGAAAACTAGCGGAGCTTGGGGGACAGATACGCAGTATTTT | CTSSPKTSGAWGTDTQYF
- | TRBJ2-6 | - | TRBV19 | TGTGCCAGTAGTATAGAACCCTCTGGGGCCAACGGCCTGACTTTC | CASSIEPSGANGLTF
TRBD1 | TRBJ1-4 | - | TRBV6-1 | TGTGCCAGCAGCCTGACAGGGGGTAATGAAAAACTGTTTTTT | CASSLTGGNEKLFF
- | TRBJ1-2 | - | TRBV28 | TGTGCCAGCAGACAGGGAGTCAGGAGGGGCTACACCTTC | CASRQGVRRGYTF
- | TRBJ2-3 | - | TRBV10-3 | TGTGCCATCAGTGGAGGCGGGGTAGGGGATACGCAGTATTTT | CAISGGGVGDTQYF
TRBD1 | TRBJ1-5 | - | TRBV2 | TGTGCCAGCAGCAAGATCATTGACAGGGATCAGCCCCAGCATTTT | CASSKIIDRDQPQHF
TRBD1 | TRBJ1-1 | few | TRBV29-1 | TGCAGCGTTGAGTACAGGGGGTTTTCCACTGAAGCTTTCTTT | CSVEYRGFSTEAFF
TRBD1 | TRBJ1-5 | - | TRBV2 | TGTGCCAGCAGTGTACAGGGGGCGAATCAGCCCCAGCATTTT | CASSVQGANQPQHF
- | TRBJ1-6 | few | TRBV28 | TGTGCCAGCAGTTTTCGGGGGAACAATTCACCCCTCCACTTT | CASSFRGNNSPLHF
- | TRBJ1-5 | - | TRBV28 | TGTGCCAGCAGTTTATCGCAGGGTAGGCAGCCCCAGCATTTT | CASSLSQGRQPQHF
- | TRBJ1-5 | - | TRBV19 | TGTGCCAGTTCGTTGACAGTAAGCCTCAATCAGCCCCAGCATTTT | CASSLTVSLNQPQHF
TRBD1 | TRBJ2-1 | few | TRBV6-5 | TGTGCCAGCAGTGCCGGGACAGGGGGTTTTTGGCAGTTCTTC | CASSAGTGGFWQFF
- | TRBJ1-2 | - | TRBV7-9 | TGTGCCAGCAGCTTAGACCGGGGGTACTCTAGCGGCTACACCTTC | CASSLDRGYSSGYTF
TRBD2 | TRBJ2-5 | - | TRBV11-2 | TGTGCCAGCAGCTTAGTAGCGGGGGTCCAAGAGACCCAGTACTTC | CASSLVAGVQETQYF
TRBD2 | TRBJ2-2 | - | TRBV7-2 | TGTGCCAGCAGCCAGGCGAGCGGGAATTTGATCGGGGAGCTGTTTTTT | CASSQASGNLIGELFF
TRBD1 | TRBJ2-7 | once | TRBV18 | TGTGCCAGCTCACCGGGACAGGGACGGTACGAGCAGTACTTC | CASSPGQGRYEQYF
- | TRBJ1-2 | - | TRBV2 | TGTGCCAGCAGTGATAGCCAGGGCAACGGCTACACCTTC | CASSDSQGNGYTF
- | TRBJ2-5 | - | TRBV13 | TGTGCCAGCAGCTTAGAGGGGAGGCAAGAGACCCAGTACTTC | CASSLEGRQETQYF
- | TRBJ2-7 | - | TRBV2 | TGTGCCAGCAATCACGGAGCCCAACTGGGAGGCTCCTACGAGCAGTACTTC | CASNHGAQLGGSYEQYF
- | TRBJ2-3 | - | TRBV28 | TGTGCCAGCAGCCTTGGCAGGCCCACAGATACGCAGTATTTT | CASSLGRPTDTQYF
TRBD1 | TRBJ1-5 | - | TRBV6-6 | TGTGCCAGCAGGTCCACAGGGGCCCGGCGGCCGCCCCAGCATTTT | CASRSTGARRPPQHF
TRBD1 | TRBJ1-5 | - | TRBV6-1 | TGTGCCAGCACCGCCGACAGGGCTGGAAATCAGCCCCAGCATTTT | CASTADRAGNQPQHF
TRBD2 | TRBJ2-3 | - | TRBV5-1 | TGCGCCAGCAGCTTCGGGGGGGCTAGCACAGATACGCAGTATTTT | CASSFGGASTDTQYF
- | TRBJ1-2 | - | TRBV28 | TGTGCCAGCAGTTTATTAATTTGGGAGGGGGTCAATGGCTACACCTTC | CASSLLIWEGVNGYTF
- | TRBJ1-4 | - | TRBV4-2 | TGTGCCAGCAGCAGAGAGACACTCAGGGATGAAAAACTGTTTTTT | CASSRETLRDEKLFF
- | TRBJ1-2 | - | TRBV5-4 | TGTGCCAGCAGTTCTGACCCGGGCTATGGCTACACCTTC | CASSSDPGYGYTF
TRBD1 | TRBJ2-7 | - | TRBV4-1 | TGCGCCAGCAGCCAAGACCTGACAGGGGAGCAGTACTTC | CASSQDLTGEQYF
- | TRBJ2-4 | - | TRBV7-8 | TGTGCCAGCAGCTTAGTACGGGCAGGGGCGTTTAACATTCAGTACTTC | CASSLVRAGAFNIQYF
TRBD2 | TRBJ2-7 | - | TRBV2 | TGTGCCAGCACCCGGGGACTACCCTACGAGCAGTACTTC | CASTRGLPYEQYF
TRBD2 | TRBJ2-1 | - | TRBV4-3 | TGCGCCAGCAGCCAAGATTTTGCTGGACTAGCGGGACTCAATGAGCAGTTCTTC | CASSQDFAGLAGLNEQFF
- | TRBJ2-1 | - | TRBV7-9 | TGTTCCAGCAGCTTATTGACGGGTGAGCAGTTCTTC | CSSSLLTGEQFF
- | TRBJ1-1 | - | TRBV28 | TGTGCCAGCAGTTCCTCCGGGCAGGGCGTACGAACTGAAGCTTTCTTT | CASSSSGQGVRTEAFF
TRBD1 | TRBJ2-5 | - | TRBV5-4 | TGTGCCAGCAGCTTGCTGGACAGGGATCAAGAGACCCAGTACTTC | CASSLLDRDQETQYF
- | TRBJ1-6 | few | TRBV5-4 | TGTGCCAGCAGCTTGGATCCAGATAATTCACCCCTCCACTTT | CASSLDPDNSPLHF
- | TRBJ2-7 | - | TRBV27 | TGTGCCAGCAGTTTCTCGGGTCTAGGTGAGCAGTACTTC | CASSFSGLGEQYF
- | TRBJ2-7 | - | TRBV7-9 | TGTGCCAGCAGCTTTACCGGGACTGTGGGCTACGAGCAGTACTTC | CASSFTGTVGYEQYF
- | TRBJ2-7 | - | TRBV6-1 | TGTGCCAGCAGTGAAGAGGAGTACATCTCCCCGGGAAACGAGCAGTACTTC | CASSEEEYISPGNEQYF
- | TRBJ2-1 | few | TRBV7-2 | TGTGCCAGCAGCTTCGGGACATCCTCCAATGAGCAGTTCTTC | CASSFGTSSNEQFF
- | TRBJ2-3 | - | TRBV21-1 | TGTGCCAGCAGCAAACCCCTGACACAGGGGGCAACATCAGATACGCAGTATTTT | CASSKPLTQGATSDTQYF
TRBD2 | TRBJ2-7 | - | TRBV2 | TGTGCCAGCTCCTTCGAGCGGGGGGCCCTCTACGAGCAGTACTTC | CASSFERGALYEQYF
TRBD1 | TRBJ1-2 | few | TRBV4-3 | TGCGCCAGCAGCCAGGAACAGGGGGTCGGGGGCTACACCTTC | CASSQEQGVGGYTF
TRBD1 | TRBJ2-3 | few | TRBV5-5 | TGTGCCAGCAGCTTGGGGGACAGATCAGATACGCAGTATTTT | CASSLGDRSDTQYF
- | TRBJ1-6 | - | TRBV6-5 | TGTGCCAGCAGGGACAGAGATAATTCACCCCTCCACTTT | CASRDRDNSPLHF
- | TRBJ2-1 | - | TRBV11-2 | TGTGCCAGCAGCCCCCATGGGCGAACCTCCTACAATGAGCAGTTCTTC | CASSPHGRTSYNEQFF
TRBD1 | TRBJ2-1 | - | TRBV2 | TGTGCCAGCCGCCCGACAGGGTGGTACAATGAGCAGTTCTTC | CASRPTGWYNEQFF
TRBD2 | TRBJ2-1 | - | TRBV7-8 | TGTGCCAGCAGCTTAGGGCTAGCGGGCGAATATACTATCAATGAGCAGTTCTTC | CASSLGLAGEYTINEQFF
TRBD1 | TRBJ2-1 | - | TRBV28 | TGTGCCAGCACCCCCTCCTGGACAGGGATGTACAATGAGCAGTTCTTC | CASTPSWTGMYNEQFF
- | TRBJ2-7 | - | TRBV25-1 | TGTGCCAGCAGTGACGGGTTTCGCTACGAGCAGTACTTC | CASSDGFRYEQYF